The rows below give T cell receptor beta chains drawn from one sample of a study of CD8+CD57+ T cells in acquired aplastic anemia. TCRdb called the reads again in MiXCR, with one record for every CDR3 protein. Of about 70,000 distinct CDR3 sequences in the sample, roughly half were seen once. The sequenced material came from sorted CD4+, CD8+, or CD8+CD57+ T cells (not recorded which) from PBMCs. These receptors originate from a human donor in good health, serving as a control. Each CDR3 is given with its conserved first and last residue. The order of the fields is V gene, J gene, CDR3 protein.

TRBV27	TRBJ1-6	CASTLDPYRAANSPLHF
TRBV15	TRBJ1-6	CATSRDKGLLHF
TRBV24-1	TRBJ2-5	CATWTRGETQYF
TRBV24-1	TRBJ2-5	CATRPGRGQEKETQYF
TRBV12-3/TRBV12-4	TRBJ1-6	CASRPGAGANSPLHF
TRBV6-4	TRBJ1-5	CASKVQPQHF
TRBV9	TRBJ2-1	CASSAQGLAGNEQFF
TRBV4-1	TRBJ2-1	CASSQLQGLCNEQFF
TRBV29-1	TRBJ2-1	CSVEERRNEQFF
TRBV2	TRBJ2-7	CASSEFFGQLYEQYF
TRBV15	TRBJ1-2	CATSRGGSSYGYTF
TRBV5-5	TRBJ2-7	CASSFSGTGAYEQYF
TRBV5-1	TRBJ1-6	CASSWGGDYNSPLHF
TRBV7-3	TRBJ2-1	CASSLGLLGDEQFF
TRBV6-1	TRBJ2-3	CASSGTTDTQYF
TRBV7-2	TRBJ2-1	CASSHTTGPEQFF
TRBV7-9	TRBJ2-5	CASSAQGTQETQYF
TRBV18	TRBJ2-1	CASSWTSPSGNEQFF
TRBV19	TRBJ1-5	CASSDQGYSNQPQHF
TRBV2	TRBJ2-1	CAARAQWGEQFF
TRBV6-1	TRBJ2-7	CASSELSGGTYEQYF
TRBV2	TRBJ2-7	CASSLDRESYEQYF
TRBV11-1	TRBJ1-5	CASNLNRIEGNQPQHF
TRBV19	TRBJ1-3	CATLDSEENTIYF
TRBV7-2	TRBJ2-1	CASSRAGSNEQFF
TRBV6-1	TRBJ1-2	CASSELDTIHGYTF
TRBV6-4	TRBJ1-2	CASSDSIEGGTGGRDYGYTF
TRBV5-1	TRBJ1-1	CASSLLAGENTEAFF
TRBV2	TRBJ1-1	CSSTRQGAGTEALF
TRBV15	TRBJ2-6	CATSRSRLTNVLTF
TRBV19	TRBJ2-3	CASSSLDRGADTQYF
TRBV29-1	TRBJ1-2	CSVDEEGQGRFGYTF
TRBV6-5	TRBJ2-7	CASAPGQGEQYF
TRBV9	TRBJ2-3	CASSVGGADTQYF
TRBV15	TRBJ2-1	CATATSLVGVDEQFF
TRBV11-1	TRBJ1-1	CASSLGPPEGMNTEAFF
TRBV12-3/TRBV12-4	TRBJ1-4	CASSPSRATNEKLFF
TRBV11-2	TRBJ2-3	CASSRTVGGVTDTQYF
TRBV9	TRBJ1-1	CASSPEGGEGTEAFF
TRBV9	TRBJ1-5	CASSAGDSNQPQHF
TRBV10-3	TRBJ1-5	CAIGDRPNQPQHF
TRBV2	TRBJ1-4	CASSGADEKLFF
TRBV25-1	TRBJ1-3	CASSRRDLVGNTIYF
TRBV4-1	TRBJ1-1	CGSSQDGGQAFF
TRBV19	TRBJ2-7	CASSIWAGESYEQYF